This T cell receptor beta chain was retrieved from a study of blood T cell repertoires in COVID-19. Looking at the study overall: T cells, B-cell-depleted T cells, or PBMCs supplied cDNA or gDNA.

Only in-frame clones appear in the TCRdb table, and some are missing; sequencing was by immunoSEQ multiplex PCR. Of about 340,000 clones listed, 88% are singletons. In Seattle, patients joined the study during active infection and were tracked longitudinally. This receptor was obtained from a woman aged 70 to 79 with COVID-19, enrolled during active disease. The material sequenced was peripheral blood.

This chain's CDR3 is CASSLTRGPARETQYF. CDR3 DNA sequence: TGTGCCAGCAGCCTTACGCGGGGGCCGGCCCGGGAGACCCAGTACTTC. The V gene is TRBV5-6, the J gene TRBJ2-5, with TRBD2 as a possible D gene (7 bases). Germline V gene data show CDR1 as SGHDT and CDR2 as YYEEEE. V was shortened by 4 bases and J by 5 bases, with 21 bases between the two germline ends. CDR3 length: 16 residues.